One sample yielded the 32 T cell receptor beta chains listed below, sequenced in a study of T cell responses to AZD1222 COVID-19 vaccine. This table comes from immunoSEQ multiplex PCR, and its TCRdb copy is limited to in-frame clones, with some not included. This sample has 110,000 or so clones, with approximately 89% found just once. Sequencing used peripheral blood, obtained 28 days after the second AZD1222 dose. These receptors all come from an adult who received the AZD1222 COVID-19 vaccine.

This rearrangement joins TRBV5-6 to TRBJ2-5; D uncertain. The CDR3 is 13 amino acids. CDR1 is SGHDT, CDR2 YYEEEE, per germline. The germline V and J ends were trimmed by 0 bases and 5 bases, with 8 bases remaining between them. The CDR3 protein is CASSLVGFETQYF. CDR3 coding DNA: TGTGCCAGCAGCTTGGTTGGTTTCGAGACCCAGTACTTC.

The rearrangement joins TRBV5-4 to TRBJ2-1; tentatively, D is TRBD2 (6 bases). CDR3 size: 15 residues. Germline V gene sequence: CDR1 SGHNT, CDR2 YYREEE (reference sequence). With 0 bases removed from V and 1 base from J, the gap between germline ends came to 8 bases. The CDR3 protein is CASSLGGDSYNEQFF. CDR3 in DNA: TGTGCCAGCAGCTTGGGGGGGGATTCCTACAATGAGCAGTTCTTC.

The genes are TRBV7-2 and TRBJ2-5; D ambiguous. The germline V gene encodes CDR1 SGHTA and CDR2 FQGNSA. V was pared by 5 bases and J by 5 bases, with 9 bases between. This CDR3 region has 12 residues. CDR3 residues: CASSVSKETQYF. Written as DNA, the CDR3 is TGTGCCAGCAGCGTCTCCAAGGAGACCCAGTACTTC. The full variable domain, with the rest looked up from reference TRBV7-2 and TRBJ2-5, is GAGVSQSPSNKVTEKGKDVELRCDPISGHTALYWYRQSLGQGLEFLIYFQGNSAPDKSGLPSDRFSAERTGGSVSTLTIQRTQQEDSAVYLCASSVSKETQYFGPGTRLLVL.

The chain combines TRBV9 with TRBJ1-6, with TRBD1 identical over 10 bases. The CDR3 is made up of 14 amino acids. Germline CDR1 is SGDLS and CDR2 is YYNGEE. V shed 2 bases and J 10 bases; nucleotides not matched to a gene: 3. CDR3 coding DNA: TGTGCCAGCAGCGTTGACAGGGGGCGGTCACCCCTCCACTTT. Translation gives CASSVDRGRSPLHF.

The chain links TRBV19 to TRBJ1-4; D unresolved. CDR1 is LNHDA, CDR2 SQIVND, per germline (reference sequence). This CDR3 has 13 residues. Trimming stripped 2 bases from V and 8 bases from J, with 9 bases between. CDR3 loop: CASSISHGEKLFF. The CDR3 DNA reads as TGTGCCAGTAGTATATCACATGGAGAAAAACTGTTTTTT.

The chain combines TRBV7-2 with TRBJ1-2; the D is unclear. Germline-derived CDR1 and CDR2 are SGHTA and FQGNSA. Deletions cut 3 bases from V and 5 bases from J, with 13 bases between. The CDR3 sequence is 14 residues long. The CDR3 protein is CASSFGSQVYGYTF. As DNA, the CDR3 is TGTGCCAGCAGCTTCGGCAGTCAGGTGTATGGCTACACCTTC.

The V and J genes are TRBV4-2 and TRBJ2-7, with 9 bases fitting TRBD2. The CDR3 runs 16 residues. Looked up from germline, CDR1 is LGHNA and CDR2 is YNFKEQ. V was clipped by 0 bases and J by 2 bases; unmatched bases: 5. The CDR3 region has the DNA TGTGCCAGCAGCCAAGATGAGGCTAGCGGGGCCTACGAGCAGTACTTC. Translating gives CASSQDEASGAYEQYF.

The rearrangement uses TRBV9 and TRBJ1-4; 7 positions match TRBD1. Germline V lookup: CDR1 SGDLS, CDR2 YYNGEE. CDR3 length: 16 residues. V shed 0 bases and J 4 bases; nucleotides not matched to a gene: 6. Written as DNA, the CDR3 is TGTGCCAGCAGCGTAGGCAACAGGGGCGGTAATGAAAAACTGTTTTTT. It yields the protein CASSVGNRGGNEKLFF.

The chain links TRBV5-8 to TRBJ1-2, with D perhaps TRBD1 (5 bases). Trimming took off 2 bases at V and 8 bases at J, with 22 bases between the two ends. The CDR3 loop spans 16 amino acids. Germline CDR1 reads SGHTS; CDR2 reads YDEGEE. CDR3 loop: CASSLGGGGFEGGYTF. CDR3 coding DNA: TGTGCCAGCAGCTTAGGAGGCGGGGGATTTGAGGGAGGCTACACCTTC.

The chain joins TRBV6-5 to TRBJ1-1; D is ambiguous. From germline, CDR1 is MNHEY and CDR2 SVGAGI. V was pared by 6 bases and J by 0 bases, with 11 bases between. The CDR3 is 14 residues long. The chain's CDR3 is CASSDPTVNTEAFF. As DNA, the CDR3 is TGTGCCAGCAGCGACCCAACAGTGAACACTGAAGCTTTCTTT.

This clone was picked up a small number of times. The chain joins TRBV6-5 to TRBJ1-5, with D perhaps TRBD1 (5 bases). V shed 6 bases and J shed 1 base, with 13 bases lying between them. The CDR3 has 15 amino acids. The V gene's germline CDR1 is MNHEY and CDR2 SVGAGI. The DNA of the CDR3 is TGTGCCAGCAGACCTTGGGGGGGGAGCAATCAGCCCCAGCATTTT. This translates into CASRPWGGSNQPQHF.

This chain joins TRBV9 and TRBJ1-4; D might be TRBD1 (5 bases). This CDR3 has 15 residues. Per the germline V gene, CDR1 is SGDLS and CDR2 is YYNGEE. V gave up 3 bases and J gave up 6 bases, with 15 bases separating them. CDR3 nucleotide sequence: TGTGCCAGCAGCGGAGGGGTGGCGCGGGATGAAAAACTGTTTTTT. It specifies CASSGGVARDEKLFF.

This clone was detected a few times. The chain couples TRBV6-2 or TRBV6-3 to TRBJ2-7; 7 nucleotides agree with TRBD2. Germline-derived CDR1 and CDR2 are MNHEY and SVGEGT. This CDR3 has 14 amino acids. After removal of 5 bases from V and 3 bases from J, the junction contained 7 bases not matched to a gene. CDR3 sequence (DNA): TGTGCCAGCAGTCCGAGGGAGGGGTACTACGAGCAGTACTTC. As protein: CASSPREGYYEQYF.

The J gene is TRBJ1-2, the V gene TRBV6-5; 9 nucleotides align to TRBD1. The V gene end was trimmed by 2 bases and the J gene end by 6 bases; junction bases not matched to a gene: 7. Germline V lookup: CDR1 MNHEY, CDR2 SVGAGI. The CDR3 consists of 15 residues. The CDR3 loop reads CASSYGNRGLDGYTF. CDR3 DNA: TGTGCCAGCAGTTACGGGAACAGGGGGCTTGATGGCTACACCTTC.

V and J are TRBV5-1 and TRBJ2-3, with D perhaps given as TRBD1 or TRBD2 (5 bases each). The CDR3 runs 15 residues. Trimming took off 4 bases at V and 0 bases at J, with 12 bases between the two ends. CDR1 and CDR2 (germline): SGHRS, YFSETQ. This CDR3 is CASSQGTVSTDTQYF. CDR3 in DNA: TGCGCCAGCAGCCAAGGGACGGTGAGCACAGATACGCAGTATTTT.

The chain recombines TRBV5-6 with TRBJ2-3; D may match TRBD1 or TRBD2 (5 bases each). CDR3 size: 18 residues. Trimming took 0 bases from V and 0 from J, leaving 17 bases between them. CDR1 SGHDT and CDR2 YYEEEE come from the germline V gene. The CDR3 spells CASSLALVGTFSTDTQYF. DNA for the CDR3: TGTGCCAGCAGCTTGGCACTTGTGGGGACCTTTAGCACAGATACGCAGTATTTT.

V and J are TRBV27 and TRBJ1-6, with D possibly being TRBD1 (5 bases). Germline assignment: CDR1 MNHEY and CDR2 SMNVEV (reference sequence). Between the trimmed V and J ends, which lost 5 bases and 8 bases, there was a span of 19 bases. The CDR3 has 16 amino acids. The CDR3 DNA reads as TGTGCCAGCAGTCCGGGACTCCTCAGCGATGATTCACCCCTCCACTTT. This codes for CASSPGLLSDDSPLHF.

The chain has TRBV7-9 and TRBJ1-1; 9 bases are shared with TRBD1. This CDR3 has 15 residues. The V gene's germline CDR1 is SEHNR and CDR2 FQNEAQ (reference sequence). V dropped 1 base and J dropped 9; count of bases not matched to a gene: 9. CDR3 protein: CASSLDGDRVAQAFF. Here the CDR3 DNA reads TGTGCCAGCAGCTTAGATGGGGACAGGGTGGCGCAAGCTTTCTTT.

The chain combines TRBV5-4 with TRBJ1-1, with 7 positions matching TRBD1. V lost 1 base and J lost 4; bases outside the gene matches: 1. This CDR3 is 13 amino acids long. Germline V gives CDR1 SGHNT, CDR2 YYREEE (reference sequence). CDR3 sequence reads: CASSLSGGTEAFF. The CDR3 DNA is TGTGCCAGCAGCTTGTCAGGGGGCACTGAAGCTTTCTTT. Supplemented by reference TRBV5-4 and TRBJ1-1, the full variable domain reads ETGVTQSPTHLIKTRGQQVTLRCSSQSGHNTVSWYQQALGQGPQFIFQYYREEENGRGNFPPRFSGLQFPNYSSELNVNALELDDSALYLCASSLSGGTEAFFGQGTRLTVV.

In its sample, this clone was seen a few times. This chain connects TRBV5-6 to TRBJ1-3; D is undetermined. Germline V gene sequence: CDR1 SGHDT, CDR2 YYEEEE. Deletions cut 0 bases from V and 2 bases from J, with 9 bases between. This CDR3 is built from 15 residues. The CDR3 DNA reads TGTGCCAGCAGCTTGGGTTTCTCTCCTGGAAACACCATATATTTT. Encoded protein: CASSLGFSPGNTIYF.

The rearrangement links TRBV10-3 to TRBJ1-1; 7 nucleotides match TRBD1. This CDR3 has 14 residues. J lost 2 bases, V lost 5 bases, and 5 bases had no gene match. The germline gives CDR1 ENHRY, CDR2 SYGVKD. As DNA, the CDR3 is TGTGCCATCAGTATGGGACAGATAAACACTGAAGCTTTCTTT. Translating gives CAISMGQINTEAFF.

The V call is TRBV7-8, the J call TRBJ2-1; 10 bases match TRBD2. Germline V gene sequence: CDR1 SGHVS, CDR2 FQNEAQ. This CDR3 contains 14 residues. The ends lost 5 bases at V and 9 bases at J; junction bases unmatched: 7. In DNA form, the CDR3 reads TGTGCCAGCAGCATTAGCGGGGGGTGGGGTGAGCAGTTCTTC. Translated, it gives CASSISGGWGEQFF.

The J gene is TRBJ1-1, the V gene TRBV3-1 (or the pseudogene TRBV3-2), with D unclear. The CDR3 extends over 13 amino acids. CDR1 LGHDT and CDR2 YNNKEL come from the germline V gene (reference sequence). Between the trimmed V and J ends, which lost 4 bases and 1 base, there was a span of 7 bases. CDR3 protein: CASSRTPNTEAFF. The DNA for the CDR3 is TGTGCCAGCAGCCGAACCCCGAACACTGAAGCTTTCTTT.

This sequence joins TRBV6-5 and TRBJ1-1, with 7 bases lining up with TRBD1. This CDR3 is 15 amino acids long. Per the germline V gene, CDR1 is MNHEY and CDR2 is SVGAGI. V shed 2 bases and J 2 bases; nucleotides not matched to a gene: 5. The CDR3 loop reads CASSYEGAGNTEAFF. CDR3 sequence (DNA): TGTGCCAGCAGTTACGAGGGGGCGGGAAACACTGAAGCTTTCTTT.

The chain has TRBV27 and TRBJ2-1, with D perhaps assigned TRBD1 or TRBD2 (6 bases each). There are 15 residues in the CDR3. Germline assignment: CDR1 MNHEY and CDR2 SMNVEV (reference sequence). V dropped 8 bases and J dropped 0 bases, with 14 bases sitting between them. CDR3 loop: CASSRGQSSYNEQFF. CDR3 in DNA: TGTGCCAGCTCACGGGGGCAGAGCTCCTACAATGAGCAGTTCTTC.

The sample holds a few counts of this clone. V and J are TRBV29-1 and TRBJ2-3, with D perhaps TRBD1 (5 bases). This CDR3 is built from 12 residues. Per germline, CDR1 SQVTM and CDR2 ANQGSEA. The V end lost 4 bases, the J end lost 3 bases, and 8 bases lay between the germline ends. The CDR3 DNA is TGCAGCGTTGGGAAGGGGACAGATACGCAGTATTTT. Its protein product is CSVGKGTDTQYF.

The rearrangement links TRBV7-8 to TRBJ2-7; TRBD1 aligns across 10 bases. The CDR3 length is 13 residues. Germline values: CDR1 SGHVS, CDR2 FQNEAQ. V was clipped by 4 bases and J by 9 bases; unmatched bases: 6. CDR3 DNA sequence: TGTGCCAGCAGCTCGGACAGGGGGGGGCCGCAGTACTTC. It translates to CASSSDRGGPQYF.

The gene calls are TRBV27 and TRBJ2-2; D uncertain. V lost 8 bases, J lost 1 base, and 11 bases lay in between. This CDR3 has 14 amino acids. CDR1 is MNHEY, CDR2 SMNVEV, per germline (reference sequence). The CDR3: CASLNSLNTGELFF. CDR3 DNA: TGTGCCAGCCTCAACAGCCTGAACACCGGGGAGCTGTTTTTT.

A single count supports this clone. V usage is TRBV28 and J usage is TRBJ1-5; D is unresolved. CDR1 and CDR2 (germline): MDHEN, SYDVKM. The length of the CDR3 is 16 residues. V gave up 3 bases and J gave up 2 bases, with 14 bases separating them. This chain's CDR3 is CASSFYKRVGNQPQHF. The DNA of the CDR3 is TGTGCCAGCAGTTTTTACAAAAGGGTTGGCAATCAGCCCCAGCATTTT.

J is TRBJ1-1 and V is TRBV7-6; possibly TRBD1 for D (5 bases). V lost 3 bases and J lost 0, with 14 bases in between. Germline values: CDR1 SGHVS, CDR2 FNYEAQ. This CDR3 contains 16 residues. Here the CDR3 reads CASSLFSRGVNTEAFF. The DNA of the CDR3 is TGTGCCAGCAGCTTGTTTTCGAGGGGAGTGAACACTGAAGCTTTCTTT.

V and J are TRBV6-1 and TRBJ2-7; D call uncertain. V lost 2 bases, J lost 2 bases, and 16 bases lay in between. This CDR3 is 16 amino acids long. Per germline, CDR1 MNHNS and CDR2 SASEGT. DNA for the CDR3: TGTGCCAGCAGTGAACCCTCGTTGGGTAAAACCTACGAGCAGTACTTC. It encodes CASSEPSLGKTYEQYF.

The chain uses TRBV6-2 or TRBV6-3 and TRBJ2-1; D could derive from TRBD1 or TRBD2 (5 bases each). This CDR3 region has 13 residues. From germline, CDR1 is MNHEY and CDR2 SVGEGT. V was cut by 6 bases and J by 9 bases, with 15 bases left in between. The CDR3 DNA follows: TGTGCCAGCAGCCCGCCGGGACCGCGTGAGCAGTTCTTC. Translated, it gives CASSPPGPREQFF.